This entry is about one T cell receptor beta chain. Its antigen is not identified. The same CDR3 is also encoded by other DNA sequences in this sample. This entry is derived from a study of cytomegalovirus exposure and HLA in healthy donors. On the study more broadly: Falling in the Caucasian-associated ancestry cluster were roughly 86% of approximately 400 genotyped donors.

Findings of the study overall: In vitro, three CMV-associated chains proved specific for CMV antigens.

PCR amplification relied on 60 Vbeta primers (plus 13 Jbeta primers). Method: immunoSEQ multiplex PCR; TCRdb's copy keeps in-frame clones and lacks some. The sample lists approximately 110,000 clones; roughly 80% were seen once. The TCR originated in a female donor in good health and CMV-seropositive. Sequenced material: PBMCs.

CDR3 residues: CASSFGEAFF. The CDR3 DNA follows: TGTGCCAGCAGCTTCGGGGAAGCTTTCTTT. The genes are TRBV7-9 and TRBJ1-1; D is uncertain. The germline V gene has CDR1 SEHNR and CDR2 FQNEAQ (reference sequence). CDR3 length: 10 amino acids. The V end lost 3 bases, the J end lost 8 bases, and 4 bases lay between the germline ends.